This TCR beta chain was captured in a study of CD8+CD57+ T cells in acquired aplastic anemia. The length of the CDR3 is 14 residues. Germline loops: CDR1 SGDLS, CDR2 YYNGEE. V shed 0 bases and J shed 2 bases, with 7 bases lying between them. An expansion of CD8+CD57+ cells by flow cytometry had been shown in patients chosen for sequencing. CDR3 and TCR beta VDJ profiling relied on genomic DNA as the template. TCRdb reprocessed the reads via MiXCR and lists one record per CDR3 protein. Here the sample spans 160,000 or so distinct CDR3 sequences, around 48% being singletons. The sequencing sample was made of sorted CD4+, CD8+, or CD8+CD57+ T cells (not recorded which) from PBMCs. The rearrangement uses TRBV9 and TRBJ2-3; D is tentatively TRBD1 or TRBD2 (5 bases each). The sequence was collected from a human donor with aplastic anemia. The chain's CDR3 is CASSVAGTTDTQYF. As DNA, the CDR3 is TGTGCCAGCAGCGTAGCTGGGACCACAGATACGCAGTATTTT.